Below, 8 T cell receptor beta chains from the same sample are listed, as sequenced in a study of T cells expressing NK-cell markers. TCRdb re-called the 5' RACE reads and catalogs CDR3 proteins one per entry, DNA excluded. This repertoire includes fewer than 300,000 distinct CDR3 sequences. Sample: blood T cells: a sorted CD56 or NKG2C T cell subset, CD4+ or CD8+ T cells, or bulk PBMC T cells (not recorded which). These receptors came from a woman aged 18-69 years in good health.

This chain connects TRBV20-1 to TRBJ2-2. The CDR3 has 13 residues. Germline CDR1 DFQATT, CDR2 SNEGSKA (reference sequence). CDR3 protein: CSAIGMVTGELFF.

CDR3 protein: CASSYTVNTEAFF. The genes are TRBV4-3 and TRBJ1-1. CDR1 and CDR2 (germline): LGHNA, YSLEER. The CDR3 sequence is 13 residues long.

V gene TRBV9 combines with J gene TRBJ2-5; TCRdb's D call, TRBD2, is unchecked because there is no DNA. The CDR3 sequence is 11 residues long. Germline CDR1 reads SGDLS; CDR2 reads YYNGEE. The CDR3 loop is CASSSGAGQYF.

The V call is TRBV5-1, the J call TRBJ1-2. Germline V gives CDR1 SGHRS, CDR2 YFSETQ. The CDR3 runs to 14 residues. The CDR3 sequence is CASSPTQENYGYTF.

This sequence joins TRBV20-1 and TRBJ1-1; TCRdb indicates TRBD1, and absent DNA this call remains unverified. Looked up from germline, CDR1 is DFQATT and CDR2 is SNEGSKA (reference sequence). This CDR3 has 13 amino acids. The CDR3 here is CSAQGQGRTEAFF.

The CDR3: CASSPVGGADYGYTF. The V and J genes are TRBV18 and TRBJ1-2; TCRdb names TRBD1, which stays unverified in the absence of DNA. Germline lookup yields CDR1 KGHSH and CDR2 LQKENI. The CDR3 length is 15 residues. Complete variable domain (other parts from reference TRBV18 and TRBJ1-2): NAGVMQNPRHLVRRRGQEARLRCSPMKGHSHVYWYRQLPEEGLKFMVYLQKENIIDESGMPKERFSAEFPKEGPSILRIQQVVRGDSAAYFCASSPVGGADYGYTFGSGTRLTVV.

This chain joins TRBV5-1 and TRBJ2-2; TCRdb names TRBD1, which stays unverified in the absence of DNA. The germline CDR1 and CDR2 sequences are SGHRS and YFSETQ. This CDR3 is 16 amino acids long. CDR3 amino acids: CASSLGPGEITGELFF.

This sequence joins TRBV27 and TRBJ1-4. The germline V gene has CDR1 MNHEY and CDR2 SMNVEV (reference sequence). The CDR3 is 15 residues long. CDR3 in amino acids: CASSLMSATNEKLFF.